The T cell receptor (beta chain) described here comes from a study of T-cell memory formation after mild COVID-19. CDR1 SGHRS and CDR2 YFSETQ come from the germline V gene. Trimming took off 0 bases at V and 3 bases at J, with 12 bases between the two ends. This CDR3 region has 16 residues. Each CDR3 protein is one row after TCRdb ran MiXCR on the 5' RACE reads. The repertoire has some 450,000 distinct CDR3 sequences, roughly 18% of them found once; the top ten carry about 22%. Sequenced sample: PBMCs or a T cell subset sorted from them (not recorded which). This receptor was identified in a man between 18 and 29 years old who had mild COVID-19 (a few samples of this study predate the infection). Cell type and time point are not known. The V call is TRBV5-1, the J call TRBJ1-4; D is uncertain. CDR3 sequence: CASSLGPGGANEKLFF. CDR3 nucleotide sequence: TGCGCCAGCAGCTTGGGACCCGGCGGGGCTAATGAAAAACTGTTTTTT.